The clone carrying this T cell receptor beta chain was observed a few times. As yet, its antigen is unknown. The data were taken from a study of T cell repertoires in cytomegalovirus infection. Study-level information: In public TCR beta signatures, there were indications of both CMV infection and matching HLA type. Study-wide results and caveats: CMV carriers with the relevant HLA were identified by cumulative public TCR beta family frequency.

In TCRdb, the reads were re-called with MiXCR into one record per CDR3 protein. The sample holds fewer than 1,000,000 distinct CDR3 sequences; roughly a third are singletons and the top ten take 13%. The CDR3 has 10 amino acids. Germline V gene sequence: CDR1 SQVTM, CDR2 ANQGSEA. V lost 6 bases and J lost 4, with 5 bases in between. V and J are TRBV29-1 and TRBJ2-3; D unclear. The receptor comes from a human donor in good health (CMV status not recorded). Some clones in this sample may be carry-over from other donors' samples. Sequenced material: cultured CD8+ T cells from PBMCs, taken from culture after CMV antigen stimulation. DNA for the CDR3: TGCAGCGTATACTCAGATACGCAGTATTTT. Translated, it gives CSVYSDTQYF.